What follows are 25 T cell receptor beta chains derived from one specimen sequenced in a study of blood T cell repertoires in COVID-19 (dated by TCRdb to the early 2020s). Libraries came from the immunoSEQ multiplex PCR assay. The source is immuneACCESS, and TCRdb retained only in-frame sequences with V and J called. Part of the clones is not carried over; for the studies checked, unresolved V genes explain less than half of this, and the remainder is unexplained. This sample comprises 120,000 or so clones, roughly 72% of them detected only once. More than 5.5% of the sample belongs to the ten largest clones. Sequences were obtained from peripheral blood. The source is a man in his sixties with acute or convalescent COVID-19.

The V and J genes are TRBV19 and TRBJ1-2; tentatively, D is TRBD1 (5 bases). V was shortened by 0 bases and J by 5 bases, with 7 bases between the two germline ends. The CDR3 contains 13 residues. The germline V gene encodes CDR1 LNHDA and CDR2 SQIVND (reference sequence). As DNA, the CDR3 is TGTGCCAGTAGTATAGATCGACAGTATGGCTACACCTTC. Translated: CASSIDRQYGYTF.

The chain has TRBV10-3 and TRBJ2-2; D may be TRBD1 (6 bases). Germline V gene lookup returns CDR1 ENHRY and CDR2 SYGVKD. Trimming removed 10 bases at V and 5 bases at J, with 11 bases between. This CDR3 has 12 residues. The CDR3: CATLQGTGELFF. As DNA, the CDR3 is TGTGCCACCCTTCAGGGGACCGGGGAGCTGTTTTTT.

The chain has TRBV19 and TRBJ1-2; D is perhaps TRBD1 (5 bases). Trimming removed 6 bases at V and 3 bases at J, with 11 bases between. This CDR3 contains 13 residues. Germline V CDR1 and CDR2: LNHDA, SQIVND (reference sequence). The CDR3 region is CASSLGGDYGYTF. The CDR3 DNA reads TGTGCCAGTAGCCTGGGAGGGGACTATGGCTACACCTTC.

This chain's CDR3 is CSASSGIGAAGATYGYTF. CDR3 bases: TGCAGTGCTAGTTCCGGTATAGGTGCGGCAGGGGCTACCTATGGCTACACCTTC. This rearrangement joins TRBV20-1 to TRBJ1-2; possibly TRBD1 for D (6 bases). Germline V gene lookup returns CDR1 DFQATT and CDR2 SNEGSKA (reference sequence). The CDR3 consists of 18 residues. V dropped 3 bases and J dropped 4 bases, with 27 bases sitting between them.

The J gene is TRBJ1-5, the V gene TRBV5-5, with D unclear. The V end was cut by 1 base, the J end by 4 bases, with 12 bases between. The germline V gene has CDR1 SGHKS and CDR2 YYEKEE (reference sequence). This CDR3 region has 15 residues. DNA for the CDR3: TGTGCCAGCAGCTTGTACGAACAGCCTAATCAGCCCCAGCATTTT. This sequence encodes CASSLYEQPNQPQHF.

This clone was seen a single time. The chain has TRBV2 and TRBJ2-3, with D possibly matching TRBD1 (5 bases). V lost 3 bases and J lost 7, with 14 bases in between. Looked up from germline, CDR1 is SNHLY and CDR2 is FYNNEI. CDR3 length: 14 amino acids. CDR3 sequence (DNA): TGTGCCAGCAGTGATTTTACCAGGGTAAATACGCAGTATTTT. This encodes CASSDFTRVNTQYF.

The rearrangement uses TRBV27 and TRBJ2-1, with 8 bases lining up with TRBD1. The V and J ends lost 2 bases and 6 bases, in that order; junction bases with no gene match: 9. The CDR3 has 16 amino acids. CDR1 is MNHEY, CDR2 SMNVEV, per germline (reference sequence). The CDR3 DNA is TGTGCCAGCAGTTTACAAGACAGGGGCCCACTCAATGAGCAGTTCTTC. Amino acids: CASSLQDRGPLNEQFF.

The rearrangement joins TRBV7-6 to TRBJ1-1, with D possibly TRBD1 on 6 matching bases. V lost 4 bases and J lost 5, with 11 bases in between. Germline lookup yields CDR1 SGHVS and CDR2 FNYEAQ. This CDR3 is 13 amino acids long. The CDR3 DNA reads TGTGCCAGCAGCTCGCAGGGGTATACTGAAGCTTTCTTT. Encoded protein: CASSSQGYTEAFF.

V gene TRBV10-2 combines with J gene TRBJ2-7; D is possibly TRBD2 (5 bases). This CDR3 comprises 14 residues. Per the germline V gene, CDR1 is WSHSY and CDR2 is SAAADI. V was shortened by 4 bases and J by 4 bases, with 14 bases between the two germline ends. As DNA, the CDR3 is TGCGCCAGCAGTGGGGGAGACCACGCTTACGAGCAGTACTTC. This translates into CASSGGDHAYEQYF.

The gene calls are TRBV3-1 (or the pseudogene TRBV3-2) and TRBJ2-7; 8 nucleotides agree with TRBD2. Per germline, CDR1 LGHDT and CDR2 YNNKEL (reference sequence). The CDR3 spans 17 residues. Trimming at V came to 0 bases and at J to 6 bases, leaving 13 bases not matched to a gene. The CDR3 sequence: CASSQDPYRAGVPEQYF. CDR3 DNA sequence: TGTGCCAGCAGCCAAGATCCCTATAGAGCGGGAGTCCCCGAGCAGTACTTC.

CDR3 in amino acids: CASSLFYSSGNLFGGYTF. In nucleotides, the CDR3 is TGTGCCAGCAGTTTATTTTACTCGTCAGGGAATTTATTCGGTGGCTACACCTTC. The chain recombines TRBV28 with TRBJ1-2; weak D call: TRBD1 (5 bases). Germline assignment: CDR1 MDHEN and CDR2 SYDVKM. The CDR3 is made up of 18 amino acids. With 1 base removed from V and 7 bases from J, the gap between germline ends came to 25 bases.

This clone was seen more than once but under ten times. This rearrangement joins TRBV19 to TRBJ1-1; TRBD1 is a possible D gene (5 bases). V lost 0 bases to trimming and J lost 6 bases, with 11 bases between them. CDR3 length: 14 amino acids. Germline V gives CDR1 LNHDA, CDR2 SQIVND (reference sequence). The CDR3 DNA reads TGTGCCAGTAGTATAGATTCCCAGGGCGCTGAAGCTTTCTTT. It is translated as CASSIDSQGAEAFF.

This clone came up once. CDR3 residues: CSSFSRANYGYTF. The CDR3 coding sequence is TGCAGCTCCTTTTCCAGGGCGAACTATGGCTACACCTTC. The chain is built from TRBV29-1 and TRBJ1-2; D possibly corresponds to TRBD1 (5 bases). V was cut by 8 bases and J by 2 bases, with 15 bases left in between. The CDR3 has 13 residues. Germline V gene data show CDR1 as SQVTM and CDR2 as ANQGSEA.

The gene calls are TRBV27 and TRBJ2-2; 7 bases agree with TRBD1. Trimming at V came to 5 bases and at J to 4 bases, leaving 4 bases not matched to a gene. This CDR3 has 14 amino acids. In germline, CDR1 is MNHEY, CDR2 SMNVEV (reference sequence). The CDR3, as DNA: TGTGCCAGCAGTCTCAGGGACAGCACCGGGGAGCTGTTTTTT. Translating it yields CASSLRDSTGELFF.

This sequence joins TRBV6-5 and TRBJ2-3; TRBD1 matches at 7 bases. From germline, CDR1 is MNHEY and CDR2 SVGAGI. V trimming: 8 bases; J trimming: 3 bases; junction bases outside the gene matches: 5. The CDR3 totals 13 residues. CDR3 amino acids: CASVSRGTDTQYF. CDR3 sequence (DNA): TGTGCCAGCGTGTCCAGGGGGACAGATACGCAGTATTTT.

The gene calls are TRBV29-1 and TRBJ1-2, with 8 bases lining up with TRBD1. This CDR3 region has 12 residues. In germline, CDR1 is SQVTM, CDR2 ANQGSEA. With V trimmed by 7 bases and J by 8 bases, 9 bases remained unmatched. The CDR3 region has the DNA TGCAGCGAAGGACAGGGCGCGGGCGGCTACACCTTC. This translates into CSEGQGAGGYTF.

The rearrangement links TRBV7-9 to TRBJ2-3; 9 bases agree with TRBD1. CDR1 and CDR2 from the germline V gene are SEHNR and FQNEAQ (reference sequence). The CDR3 has 15 amino acids. V was clipped by 5 bases and J by 0 bases; unmatched bases: 3. The DNA of the CDR3 is TGTGCCAGCAGCAGGGGACAGGGTAGCACAGATACGCAGTATTTT. This codes for CASSRGQGSTDTQYF. The whole variable domain, remainder taken from reference TRBV7-9 and TRBJ2-3, is DTGVSQNPRHKITKRGQNVTFRCDPISEHNRLYWYRQTLGQGPEFLTYFQNEAQLEKSRLLSDRFSAERPKGSFSTLEIQRTEQGDSAMYLCASSRGQGSTDTQYFGPGTRLTVL.

In its sample, this clone was seen a few times. This sequence joins TRBV6-5 and TRBJ1-6, with D maybe TRBD1 (5 bases). The V gene lost 6 bases and the J gene lost 8 bases, with 8 bases spanning the gap. Germline-derived CDR1 and CDR2 are MNHEY and SVGAGI. The CDR3 contains 12 residues. The CDR3 sequence is CASSRADSPLHF. DNA for the CDR3: TGTGCCAGCAGCAGGGCTGATTCACCCCTCCACTTT.

This CDR3 reads CASSCGSRPEKLFF. As DNA, the CDR3 is TGTGCCAGCAGTTGCGGCAGTCGTCCCGAAAAACTGTTTTTT. V is TRBV6-5 and J is TRBJ1-4; D is unclear. From germline, CDR1 is MNHEY and CDR2 SVGAGI. The CDR3 contains 14 residues. Trimming removed 4 bases at V and 8 bases at J, with 14 bases between.

This clone was found a few times. The gene calls are TRBV4-1 and TRBJ2-7; the D gene is possibly TRBD2 (6 bases). The CDR3 consists of 17 residues. Trimming cost V 4 bases and J 0 bases, with 19 bases left between them. CDR1 and CDR2 from the germline V gene are MGHRA and YSYEKL. Here the CDR3 reads CASSLRLAIIGSYEQYF. The CDR3 DNA is TGCGCCAGCAGCCTCCGCCTAGCGATAATAGGCTCCTACGAGCAGTACTTC.

Notes on this clone: At the DNA level, this CDR3 is encoded by other sequences in the same sample as well. V usage is TRBV12-3 or TRBV12-4 and J usage is TRBJ1-2; maybe TRBD1 (5 bases). With 7 bases removed from V and 4 bases from J, the gap between germline ends came to 10 bases. This CDR3 region has 12 residues. This CDR3 is CASTTGGYGYTF. CDR3 sequence (DNA): TGTGCCAGCACCACCGGGGGCTATGGCTACACCTTC.

The chain joins TRBV24-1 to TRBJ1-4, with a weak D call TRBD1 (5 bases). Trimming shortened V by 4 bases and J by 7 bases, and 15 bases separated the two germline ends. The CDR3 has 15 amino acids. Germline CDR1 is KGHDR and CDR2 is SFDVKD. The DNA for the CDR3 is TGTGCCACCAGTGACGGGAGTACAGGTGGTGAAAAACTGTTTTTT. The encoded protein is CATSDGSTGGEKLFF.

V is TRBV28 and J is TRBJ1-3, with D uncertain. In germline, CDR1 is MDHEN, CDR2 SYDVKM. This CDR3 region has 14 residues. The V end was cut by 4 bases, the J end by 8 bases, with 15 bases between. The CDR3 loop is CASSSPGVLDTIYF. The CDR3 DNA follows: TGTGCCAGCAGTTCACCCGGGGTACTAGACACCATATATTTT. The full variable domain, rest sourced from reference TRBV28 and TRBJ1-3, is DVKVTQSSRYLVKRTGEKVFLECVQDMDHENMFWYRQDPGLGLRLIYFSYDVKMKEKGDIPEGYSVSREKKERFSLILESASTNQTSMYLCASSSPGVLDTIYFGEGSWLTVV.

The V gene is TRBV5-1, the J gene TRBJ1-2, with 7 nucleotides matching TRBD1. CDR1 is SGHRS and CDR2 is YFSETQ in the germline V gene. V lost 4 bases to trimming and J lost 8 bases; unmatched junction nucleotides: 20. The CDR3 extends over 17 amino acids. The CDR3 region has the DNA TGCGCCAGCAGCCCGGGACAGACCACTATAATAGGAGACGGCTACACCTTC. It specifies CASSPGQTTIIGDGYTF.

The chain carries TRBV5-1 and TRBJ2-1; 8 bases fit TRBD1. Germline trimming cut 4 bases from V and 10 bases from J; bases unmatched to any gene: 13. Germline V lookup: CDR1 SGHRS, CDR2 YFSETQ. CDR3 length: 15 amino acids. CDR3 amino acids: CASSPEQGGTREQFF. In nucleotides, the CDR3 is TGCGCCAGCAGCCCGGAACAGGGGGGAACTCGGGAGCAGTTCTTC.